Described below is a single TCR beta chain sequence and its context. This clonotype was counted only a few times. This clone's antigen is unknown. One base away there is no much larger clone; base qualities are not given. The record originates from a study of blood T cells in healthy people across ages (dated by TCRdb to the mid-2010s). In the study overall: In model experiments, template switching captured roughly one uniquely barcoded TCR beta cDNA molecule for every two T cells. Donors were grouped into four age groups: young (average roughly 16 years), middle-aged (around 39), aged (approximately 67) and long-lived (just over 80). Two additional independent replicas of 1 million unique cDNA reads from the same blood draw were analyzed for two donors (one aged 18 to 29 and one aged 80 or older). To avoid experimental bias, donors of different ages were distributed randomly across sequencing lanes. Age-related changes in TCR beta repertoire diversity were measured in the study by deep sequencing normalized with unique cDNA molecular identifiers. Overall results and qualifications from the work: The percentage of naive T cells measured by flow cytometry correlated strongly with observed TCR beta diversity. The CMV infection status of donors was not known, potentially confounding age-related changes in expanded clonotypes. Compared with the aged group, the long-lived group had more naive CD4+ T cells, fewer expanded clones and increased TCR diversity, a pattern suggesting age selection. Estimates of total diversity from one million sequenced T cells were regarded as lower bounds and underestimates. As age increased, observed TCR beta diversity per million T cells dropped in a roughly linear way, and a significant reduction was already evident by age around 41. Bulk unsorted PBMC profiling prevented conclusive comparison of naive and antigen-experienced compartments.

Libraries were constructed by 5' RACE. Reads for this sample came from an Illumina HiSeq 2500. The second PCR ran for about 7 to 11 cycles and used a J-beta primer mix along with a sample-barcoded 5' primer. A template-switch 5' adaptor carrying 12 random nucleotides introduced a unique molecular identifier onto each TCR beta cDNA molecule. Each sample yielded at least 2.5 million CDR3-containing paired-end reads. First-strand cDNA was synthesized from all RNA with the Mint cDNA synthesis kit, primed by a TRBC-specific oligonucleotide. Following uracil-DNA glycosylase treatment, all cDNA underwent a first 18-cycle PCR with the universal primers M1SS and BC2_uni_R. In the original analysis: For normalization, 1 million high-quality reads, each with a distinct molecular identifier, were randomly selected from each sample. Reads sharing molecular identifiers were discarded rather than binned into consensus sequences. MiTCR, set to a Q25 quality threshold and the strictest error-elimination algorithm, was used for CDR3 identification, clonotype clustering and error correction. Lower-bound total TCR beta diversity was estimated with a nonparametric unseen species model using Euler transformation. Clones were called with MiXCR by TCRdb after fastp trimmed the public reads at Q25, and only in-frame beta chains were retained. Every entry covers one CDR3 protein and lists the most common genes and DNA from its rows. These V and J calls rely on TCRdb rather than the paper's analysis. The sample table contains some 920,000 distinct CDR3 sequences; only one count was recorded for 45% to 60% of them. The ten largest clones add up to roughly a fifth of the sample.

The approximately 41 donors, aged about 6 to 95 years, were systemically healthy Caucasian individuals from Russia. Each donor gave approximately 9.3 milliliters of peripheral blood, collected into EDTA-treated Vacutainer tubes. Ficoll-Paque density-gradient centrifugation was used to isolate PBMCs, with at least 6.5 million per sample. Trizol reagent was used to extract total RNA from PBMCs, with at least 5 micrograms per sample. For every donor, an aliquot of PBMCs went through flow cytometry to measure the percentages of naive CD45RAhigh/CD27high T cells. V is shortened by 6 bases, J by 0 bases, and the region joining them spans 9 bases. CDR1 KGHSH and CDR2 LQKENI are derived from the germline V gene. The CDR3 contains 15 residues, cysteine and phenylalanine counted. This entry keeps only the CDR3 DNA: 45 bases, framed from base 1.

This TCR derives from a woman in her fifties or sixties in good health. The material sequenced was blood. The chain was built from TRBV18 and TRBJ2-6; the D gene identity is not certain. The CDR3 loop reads CASSIDISGANVLTF. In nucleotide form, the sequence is TGTGCCAGCTCCATAGATATCTCTGGGGCCAACGTCCTGACTTTC.